This paragraph covers one TCR beta chain sequence. Its recognized antigen is unknown. Base quality data are lacking; no much larger clone is found one base away. The library was made by the immunoSEQ multiplex PCR assay. A mixture of 60 forward primers for TCR Vbeta segments and 13 reverse primers for TCR Jbeta segments was used in the multiplex PCR. The CDR3 region of rearranged TCR beta genes was amplified from genomic DNA with a multiplex PCR assay. The Illumina HiSeq System was used to sequence the amplified TCR beta libraries as 87-base-pair reads. In the source study's methods: A later analysis tallied 75 million to 95 million unique TCR beta chains across the 666 repertoires, and about 10 million of those chains were shared by two or more donors. Raw reads were error-corrected and collapsed into unique sequences with a nearest-neighbor algorithm that merged closely related sequences to remove PCR and sequencing errors. To assign V, D and J gene segments, CDR3 sequences were aligned to IMGT reference sequences. Each retained sequence needed at least a six-nucleotide match to both a V gene segment and a J gene segment. A rearrangement was called productive if the CDR3 had no stop codons and remained in frame with V and J, and every other rearrangement was called non-productive. CDR3 was defined according to IMGT convention as the region running from the second conserved V-encoded cysteine to the conserved J-encoded phenylalanine. Sequences without an unambiguous match to a single V gene segment were excluded from the earlier analysis of about 630 of the donors. An earlier analysis of a few hundred of the donors called V segments functional above 56.7% productive rearrangements and segregating when the between-donor standard deviation exceeded 5%. A statistical classification framework was developed to diagnose cytomegalovirus status using the catalog of TCR beta chain sequences. V and J gene assignment, in a later analysis, came from comparing TCR nucleotide sequences with IMGT/GENE-DB human TR gene sequences. In a later analysis, CDR3 sequences and most-parsimonious VDJ recombination scenarios were assigned using the TCRdist pipeline. A later analysis defined each TCR beta chain by its CDR3 amino acid sequence plus V-gene family, and excluded reads lacking a unique V-gene family. A later analysis removed 500 to 600 highly shared, low-generation-probability nucleotide sequences to deal with suspected cross-contamination and a sequencing artifact. For each public chain, a later analysis derived a clonal expansion index from normalized ranks of inferred template counts within each repertoire. In a later analysis, generation probabilities were computed with a VDJ recombination model fitted to out-of-frame rearrangements, and the resulting probabilities were checked against IGoR. A later analysis scored TCR-TCR, TCR-HLA and TCR-CMV co-occurrence with hypergeometric tests, applying a repertoire-size bias correction to TCR pairs. A later analysis estimated false discovery rates by permuting HLA or CMV assignments 20 times. In a later analysis, co-occurring TCRs were grouped using DBSCAN, with TCRdist sequence similarity added in when clustering inside HLA-allele-positive subsets. Co-occurrence clustering excluded repertoires with fewer than 30,000 or more than 120,000 public chains, plus five with anomalous nucleotide sharing. TCRdb obtained this table from immuneACCESS and retained in-frame rearrangements with V and J assigned. These tables miss some clones; where compared with another copy, unresolved V genes account for less than half of the shortfall, and the remainder is unexplained. Clone size and V and J calls were adopted from that table, with D and trimming inferred from the DNA. The sample table lists 120,000 or so clones, over 70% of them with a count of one. Clones ranked in the top ten supply more than 7.5% of the sample.

The cohort comprised around 690 healthy bone marrow donors. At the time of sampling, every cohort member was nominally healthy, though immune exposures that went unrecorded were likely present. The donor tested CMV seropositive and was one of the 289 seropositive cohort members. A peripheral blood sample was collected from each donor, and TCR beta sequencing was performed on peripheral blood mononuclear cells. Genomic DNA was extracted from the blood cell samples with the Qiagen DNeasy Blood Extraction Kit. The CDR3 covers 14 residues, taking in both the cysteine and the phenylalanine. Only CDR3 DNA is held: 42 bases, read in frame from base 1. V is trimmed back by 10 bases and J by 6 bases, and the junction contains 11 bases that no gene match accounts for. The CDR1 and CDR2 encoded by the germline V gene are SNHLY and FYNNEI. These data belong to a study of cytomegalovirus exposure and HLA in healthy donors (dated by TCRdb to about 2017). About the study as a whole: An earlier analysis of several hundred of the donors reported 250 to 300 Gb of sequence data and 117 million unique TCR beta sequences from some 180 million T cells. About 280 gigabases of sequencing data and 70 million to 100 million unique TCR sequences were included in an early release covering about 700 HLA-typed donors. Of the 300 to 500 genotyped donors, more than 75% were placed in the genetic ancestry cluster associated with self-reported Caucasian donors. The study aimed to test whether signatures of past pathogen exposure could be identified by cataloging public T cell receptors. The T cell repertoires of some 700 subjects were profiled by immunosequencing and related to cytomegalovirus serostatus. Along with the approximately 600-subject first cohort, a separate validation cohort of over a hundred different subjects was used. To predict cytomegalovirus infection status, the study combined high-throughput TCR immunosequencing, statistical association of individual TCRs with disease status, and machine learning. In a later analysis, previously published TCR beta repertoires from 600 to 850 donors were re-analyzed and high-resolution HLA genotyping was added so that TCR occurrence patterns could be studied. In the later analysis, no new phenotypic data were used to find candidate immune exposures; instead, reliance was placed on TCR beta sequences and their occurrence across donors. To decide whether each TCR beta V gene segment behaved as functional or pseudogenic, an earlier analysis of some 600 of the donors relied on high-throughput TCR beta sequencing. Alongside the repertoire data, information on donor age, sex, ethnicity and CMV serostatus was compiled. Genome-wide SNP genotypes for about three fifths of the 666 donors were used in a later genetic analysis, which treated that subset as a discovery cohort. Every discovery cohort repertoire had been produced on one sequencing platform. Class I and class II HLA loci were covered by the typing at four-digit resolution. The number of typed donors differed by locus: roughly 620-640 for A, B, C, DRB1 and DQB1; some 500 for DQA1; 606 for DPA1; and around 490 for DPB1. Several DR-DQ haplotypes were treated as single units for association and clustering because of strong linkage in the cohort. On average, roughly 240,000 unique TCR beta nucleotide sequences were sequenced per donor among fewer than 500 genotyped donors of the cohort, with 15% to 20% of those sequences being non-productive.

The paper's findings and limits, for the study overall: In a later analysis, the rate of TCR association differed among HLA loci, with DRB1 alleles having the most associated TCRs and HLA-C alleles having the fewest. The classifier was reported to diagnose cytomegalovirus status with high specificity and sensitivity in both the original cohort and the validation cohort. A further reported finding was that TCR beta sequences accurately predicted the HLA-A and HLA-B alleles for most subjects in the first cohort. The 87-base-pair reads could not distinguish some IMGT-functional V segments, including TRBV6-2 and TRBV6-3, so those segments were excluded. V-gene and J-gene trimming of TCR beta chains was associated with a missense DCLRE1C variant in a later genetic analysis, and the association was replicated in an independent cohort. A later genetic analysis reported fewer N-insertions in productive TCRs among donors in an Asian-associated ancestry cluster than the roughly 620-donor mean. A group of highly shared sequence variants was considered likely to be a technical artifact of the sequencing pipeline. In the study, some 160 TCR beta chains were listed as associated with cytomegalovirus. Because some donors lacked HLA typing at each locus, the association tests relied only on the typed subset. It was suggested by the authors that the approach could potentially be generalized to other disease states and immunological phenotypes. The earlier analysis of approximately 540 of the donors excluded some 16 rarely observed V segments, including chromosome 9 orphons, because counts were too low. For the cohort, immune exposure information was limited to CMV serostatus. Linkage disequilibrium might explain the correlated functional status among segregating V segments, but an unknown experimental factor could not be ruled out. A later analysis found that most CMV-associated TCR beta chains appeared HLA-restricted, with HLA associations seemingly driven largely by CMV exposure. A few of the identified cytomegalovirus-associated TCR beta chains were confirmed in vitro to be specific for cytomegalovirus antigens. Specific HLA alleles were associated with over 15,000 TCR beta sequences at a false discovery rate of 0.05 in a later analysis. A later analysis found that HLA-associated TCR beta chains were more clonally expanded and had lower generation probabilities than equally common non-associated chains. Most TCR sequences were seen in very few donors, while some public TCRs were found in many individuals. Presence/absence analyses assumed roughly uniform sequencing depth across donors, an assumption that may not hold. Only TCR beta chains were sequenced in this cohort, and the absence of alpha or paired-chain data limited detectable features. In an earlier analysis of 587 of the donors, most TCR beta V segments appeared in productive rearrangements about 87% or about 30% of the time, broadly matching IMGT annotations. Assigning TCR associations to individual alleles was difficult when HLA alleles, especially DR and DQ, strongly co-occurred. Several of the top co-occurrence clusters appeared to be linked to parvovirus B19, influenza, CMV and Epstein-Barr virus, according to a later analysis.

Recombination connected TRBV2 to TRBJ2-2; TRBD1 agrees with 7 junctional bases. The sequenced sample consisted of PBMCs. The receptor was derived from a woman in her forties or fifties in good health and CMV-seropositive. The CDR3 protein: CAIPTGRGSGELFF. The bases read TGTGCCATCCCGACAGGGAGAGGATCCGGGGAGCTGTTTTTT.